A single sample gave rise to the 29 T cell receptor beta chains below, sequenced in a study of T cell responses to AZD1222 COVID-19 vaccine. Some clones are missing from TCRdb's copy, which holds only in-frame ones; the method was immunoSEQ multiplex PCR. The sample lists about 86,000 clones; about nine tenths were seen once. The source was peripheral blood, collected 28 days after the second AZD1222 dose. The receptor source for this set is an adult who received the AZD1222 COVID-19 vaccine.

This chain links TRBV10-2 with TRBJ2-2; TRBD2 matches 9 bases. The germline V gene encodes CDR1 WSHSY and CDR2 SAAADI. The ends lost 5 bases at V and 2 bases at J; junction bases unmatched: 12. The CDR3 runs to 18 residues. The DNA of the CDR3 is TGCGCCAGCAGTTTGGAGATGGCGGGAGGGTCTAACACCGGGGAGCTGTTTTTT. Its protein product is CASSLEMAGGSNTGELFF.

The rearrangement uses TRBV7-2 and TRBJ1-6; no definite D call. The CDR3 runs to 14 residues. The V gene lost 1 base and the J gene lost 13 bases, with 14 bases spanning the gap. Germline values: CDR1 SGHTA, CDR2 FQGNSA. This CDR3 reads CASSLDPGSVPLHF. The CDR3 bases are TGTGCCAGCAGCTTAGACCCGGGGTCTGTGCCCCTCCACTTT.

V usage is TRBV30 and J usage is TRBJ1-3; 7 bases line up with TRBD1. CDR1 and CDR2 (germline): GTSNPN, SVGIG (reference sequence). The CDR3 length is 12 residues. V was clipped by 1 base and J by 9 bases; unmatched bases: 3. The DNA of the CDR3 is TGTGCCTGGAGTGCCCGACAGGGCACCATATATTTT. Its translation: CAWSARQGTIYF.

This clone was detected once. The chain joins TRBV19 to TRBJ1-1; 8 nucleotides agree with TRBD1. Losses at the gene ends were 6 bases for V and 0 bases for J; bases not matched to a gene: 6. CDR1 LNHDA and CDR2 SQIVND come from the germline V gene (reference sequence). CDR3 length: 15 amino acids. The CDR3 nucleotides are TGTGCCAGTAGAGCCGGACAGGGATTGAACACTGAAGCTTTCTTT. Its protein product is CASRAGQGLNTEAFF.

The chain recombines TRBV27 with TRBJ2-2; D gene ambiguous. The CDR3 totals 16 residues. Deletions cut 5 bases from V and 5 bases from J, with 18 bases between. CDR1 is MNHEY, CDR2 SMNVEV, per germline (reference sequence). For the CDR3, the DNA is TGTGCCAGCAGTCCAAGGGAAATCTCTATTACCGGGGAGCTGTTTTTT. Residues: CASSPREISITGELFF.

The chain recombines TRBV30 with TRBJ2-1; D is perhaps TRBD1 or TRBD2 (5 bases each). V lost 1 base, J lost 8 bases, and 15 bases lay in between. The CDR3 consists of 14 residues. Germline V gives CDR1 GTSNPN, CDR2 SVGIG (reference sequence). The DNA of the CDR3 is TGTGCCTGGAGTGGAGGTATGGGGCGGGATGAGCAGTTCTTC. Translation: CAWSGGMGRDEQFF.

This clone was detected once. The chain employs TRBV12-5 and TRBJ1-5, with 11 bases that match TRBD1. This CDR3 has 15 residues. In germline, CDR1 is LGHNT, CDR2 FRNRAP. The V and J ends lost 4 bases and 6 bases, in that order; junction bases with no gene match: 5. The CDR3 DNA reads as TGTGCTAGTGGTTCCGGACAGGGGGCGATTCAGCCCCAGCATTTT. It encodes CASGSGQGAIQPQHF.

In this sample, this clone turned up once. CDR3 amino acids: CASSRPASDNEQFF. In nucleotides, the CDR3 is TGTGCCAGCAGCCGCCCGGCTAGCGACAATGAGCAGTTCTTC. This chain connects TRBV3-1 (or the pseudogene TRBV3-2) to TRBJ2-1, with TRBD2 as a possible D gene (6 bases). Germline V gene sequence: CDR1 LGHDT, CDR2 YNNKEL (reference sequence). This CDR3 region has 14 residues. V lost 4 bases and J 5 bases, leaving 12 bases between the germline ends.

The chain recombines TRBV23-1 with TRBJ2-2; D is perhaps TRBD1 (6 bases). TRBV23-1 is given ORF status, its function remaining uncertain. V was clipped by 6 bases and J by 3 bases, with 20 bases between them. The length of the CDR3 is 17 residues. The CDR3 DNA sequence: TGCGCCAGCAGCCTCCTAGACAGGCCGCCTTACACCGGGGAGCTGTTTTTT. Amino acid sequence: CASSLLDRPPYTGELFF.

This clone was recorded a few times. Other DNA sequences in this sample translate to the same CDR3. The chain uses TRBV4-1 and TRBJ1-1; weak D call: TRBD1 (6 bases). Looked up from germline, CDR1 is MGHRA and CDR2 is YSYEKL. This CDR3 contains 16 residues. Trimming took off 0 bases at V and 4 bases at J, with 15 bases between the two ends. This chain's CDR3 is CASSQDLGGSGTEAFF. The CDR3 DNA sequence: TGCGCCAGCAGCCAAGATCTAGGGGGTTCGGGCACTGAAGCTTTCTTT.

The rearrangement joins TRBV11-2 to TRBJ1-2, with no clear D. This CDR3 comprises 14 residues. The V gene's germline CDR1 is SGHAT and CDR2 FQNNGV. Deletions cut 5 bases from V and 2 bases from J, with 12 bases between. Here the CDR3 DNA reads TGTGCCAGCAGCCACCGGGAGGGCAACTATGGCTACACCTTC. This codes for CASSHREGNYGYTF.

The chain employs TRBV10-3 and TRBJ2-7; 7 positions agree with TRBD1. CDR1 is ENHRY and CDR2 is SYGVKD in the germline V gene. With V trimmed by 9 bases and J by 2 bases, 7 bases remained unmatched. The CDR3 contains 13 residues. The CDR3 nucleotides read TGTGCCATTTCAGGACAGGATCCCTACGAGCAGTACTTC. It codes for CAISGQDPYEQYF.

The chain has TRBV19 and TRBJ1-2, with 7 bases fitting TRBD1. The germline V gene encodes CDR1 LNHDA and CDR2 SQIVND (reference sequence). The CDR3 runs 14 residues. The junction had 5 bases not matched to a gene; V was cut back by 3 bases and J by 4 bases. In nucleotides, the CDR3 is TGTGCCAGTAGTATCAAGGGGGCGGTCTATGGCTACACCTTC. Protein sequence: CASSIKGAVYGYTF. Variable domain in full (rest from reference TRBV19 and TRBJ1-2): DGGITQSPKYLFRKEGQNVTLSCEQNLNHDAMYWYRQDPGQGLRLIYYSQIVNDFQKGDIAEGYSVSREKKESFPLTVTSAQKNPTAFYLCASSIKGAVYGYTFGSGTRLTVV.

The chain couples TRBV3-1 (or the pseudogene TRBV3-2) to TRBJ2-3; 8 bases map to TRBD2. With V trimmed by 5 bases and J by 0 bases, 7 bases remained unmatched. The CDR3 spans 16 residues. Germline loops: CDR1 LGHDT, CDR2 YNNKEL (reference sequence). CDR3 nucleotide sequence: TGTGCCAGCAGCTTAATACTAGCGGCAAGCACAGATACGCAGTATTTT. Protein product: CASSLILAASTDTQYF.

This chain connects TRBV28 to TRBJ1-5, with 7 nucleotides matching TRBD1. The CDR3 length is 15 residues. V trimming: 11 bases; J trimming: 0 bases; junction bases outside the gene matches: 10. Germline assignment: CDR1 MDHEN and CDR2 SYDVKM. CDR3 nucleotide sequence: TGTGCCTCTCGGACAGGCGATTATAGCAATCAGCCCCAGCATTTT. It is translated as CASRTGDYSNQPQHF.

The V call is TRBV7-3, the J call TRBJ1-6, with D possibly TRBD1 on 6 matching bases. Trimming pared 5 bases from V and 5 bases from J, leaving 13 bases between. Germline CDR1 is SGHTA and CDR2 is FQGTGA. The CDR3 spans 15 residues. The CDR3 sequence: CASSRQTGNNSPLHF. The CDR3 DNA reads as TGTGCCAGCAGCCGACAAACAGGGAATAATTCACCCCTCCACTTT.

The J gene is TRBJ2-3, the V gene TRBV2, with D possibly TRBD1 on 6 matching bases. The CDR3 is made up of 16 amino acids. The germline V and J ends were trimmed by 2 bases and 0 bases, with 12 bases remaining between them. CDR1 is SNHLY and CDR2 is FYNNEI in the germline V gene. This CDR3 is CASSESQGPSTDTQYF. CDR3 in DNA: TGTGCCAGCAGTGAAAGTCAGGGGCCTAGCACAGATACGCAGTATTTT.

This clone was detected only once. The chain employs TRBV9 and TRBJ1-1, with no clear D. CDR3 length equals 15 residues. Trimming took 5 bases from V and 0 from J, leaving 14 bases between them. Germline V CDR1 and CDR2: SGDLS, YYNGEE. The CDR3 DNA follows: TGTGCCAGCAGATTCTTACTATCCATGAACACTGAAGCTTTCTTT. This sequence encodes CASRFLLSMNTEAFF.

The chain recombines TRBV7-6 with TRBJ2-3; 10 bases align to TRBD2. The V gene end was trimmed by 1 base and the J gene end by 2 bases; junction bases not matched to a gene: 3. In germline, CDR1 is SGHVS, CDR2 FNYEAQ. The CDR3 runs 16 residues. CDR3 sequence (DNA): TGTGCCAGCAGCTTAGTTACTAGCGGGAACACAGATACGCAGTATTTT. Amino acids: CASSLVTSGNTDTQYF.

This chain joins TRBV10-1 and TRBJ2-3, with D perhaps matching TRBD1 or TRBD2 (6 bases each). This CDR3 comprises 15 residues. Germline V gene data show CDR1 as WNHNN and CDR2 as SYGVQD (reference sequence). V was pared by 2 bases and J by 3 bases, with 12 bases between. The chain's CDR3 is CASSEVRGGTDTQYF. CDR3 nucleotide sequence: TGCGCCAGCAGTGAGGTCAGGGGAGGTACAGATACGCAGTATTTT.

V and J are TRBV7-2 and TRBJ2-1; TRBD2 matches 14 bases. Germline CDR1 is SGHTA and CDR2 is FQGNSA. V lost 5 bases, J lost 7 bases, and 4 bases stayed unmatched. CDR3 size: 15 residues. In nucleotides, the CDR3 is TGTGCCAGCAGCCCAAGGACTAGCGGGAGGAATGAGCAGTTCTTC. Translated, it gives CASSPRTSGRNEQFF.

This sequence joins TRBV14 and TRBJ2-3; D is uncertain. CDR1 SGHDN and CDR2 FVKESK come from the germline V gene. The CDR3 covers 15 residues. Between the trimmed V and J ends, which lost 1 base and 0 bases, there was a span of 8 bases. The CDR3 coding sequence is TGTGCCAGCAGCCAAGGACTCCTTAGCACAGATACGCAGTATTTT. It is translated as CASSQGLLSTDTQYF.

The chain links TRBV14 to TRBJ2-7; 7 bases align to TRBD2. This CDR3 region has 18 residues. The V gene end was trimmed by 1 base and the J gene end by 0 bases; junction bases not matched to a gene: 12. Germline V gene lookup returns CDR1 SGHDN and CDR2 FVKESK. This CDR3 is CASSQVQNGAGYSYEQYF. The CDR3 bases are TGTGCCAGCAGCCAAGTCCAGAACGGAGCGGGATACTCCTACGAGCAGTACTTC.

This chain connects TRBV20-1 to TRBJ1-2; D unresolved. This CDR3 spans 14 amino acids. Germline-derived CDR1 and CDR2 are DFQATT and SNEGSKA (reference sequence). Trimming shortened V by 3 bases and J by 4 bases, and 15 bases separated the two germline ends. The CDR3 bases are TGCAGTGCTAGTAGACCGCCTGGTCTCTATGGCTACACCTTC. This codes for CSASRPPGLYGYTF.

The chain has TRBV6-5 and TRBJ1-6; 9 bases match TRBD1. The junction had 13 bases not matched to a gene; V was cut back by 9 bases and J by 10 bases. CDR1 is MNHEY, CDR2 SVGAGI, per germline. The CDR3 sequence is 15 residues long. Here the CDR3 reads CASTGTGGSVSPLHF. Written as DNA, the CDR3 is TGTGCCAGTACCGGTACAGGGGGCAGCGTATCACCCCTCCACTTT.

The CDR3 reads CATGLSGRLNEQFF. The CDR3 DNA reads as TGTGCCACCGGACTAAGCGGGAGGTTAAATGAGCAGTTCTTC. The chain is built from TRBV28 and TRBJ2-1; 9 positions match TRBD2. Losses at the gene ends were 10 bases for V and 7 bases for J; bases not matched to a gene: 11. Germline assignment: CDR1 MDHEN and CDR2 SYDVKM. The CDR3 is made up of 14 amino acids.

The V gene is TRBV6-5, the J gene TRBJ2-1; 11 bases align to TRBD2. Per germline, CDR1 MNHEY and CDR2 SVGAGI. V dropped 7 bases and J dropped 0; count of bases not matched to a gene: 2. The CDR3 runs to 15 residues. The CDR3, as DNA: TGTGCCAGCAAACTAGCGGGAGTCTCCTACAATGAGCAGTTCTTC. Translation: CASKLAGVSYNEQFF.

This clone appeared once. V gene TRBV10-2 combines with J gene TRBJ1-3; 7 nucleotides align to TRBD1. Germline-derived CDR1 and CDR2 are WSHSY and SAAADI. The trim removed 6 bases at V and 1 base at J, leaving 6 bases unmatched. The CDR3 runs 15 residues. DNA of the CDR3: TGCGCCAGCAGGGCAGGGACAGCTTCTGGAAACACCATATATTTT. This codes for CASRAGTASGNTIYF.

The chain joins TRBV28 to TRBJ1-1; TRBD1 matches 12 bases. V was clipped by 4 bases and J by 4 bases; unmatched bases: 7. Germline CDR1 and CDR2: MDHEN and SYDVKM. The CDR3 runs 16 residues. The CDR3 nucleotides read TGTGCCAGCAGTTCCGGGACAGGGGGCTCTGGCACTGAAGCTTTCTTT. It codes for CASSSGTGGSGTEAFF.